Listed here are 29 T cell receptor beta chains from one sample, sequenced in a study of control samples from healthy donors and cancer patients (dated by TCRdb to the early 2020s). Receptor amplification or capture employed the immunoSEQ multiplex PCR assay. TCRdb holds this immuneACCESS table with in-frame rearrangements only. Some clones are missing; in checked studies, unresolved V genes explain under half, and the rest has no known cause. The sample table holds 100,000 to 120,000 clones, of which over 75% were seen once. Of the sample, about 3.9% falls within the top ten clones. Sequencing was done on a sample of PBMCs. The receptors stem from an older woman with lung cancer.

The chain recombines TRBV10-3 with TRBJ2-3; no definite D call. The V end was cut by 8 bases, the J end by 1 base, with 10 bases between. The CDR3 loop spans 13 amino acids. From germline, CDR1 is ENHRY and CDR2 SYGVKD. The CDR3 coding sequence is TGTGCCATCGGATCAAGACGCACAGATACGCAGTATTTT. It codes for CAIGSRRTDTQYF.

The chain recombines TRBV6-2 or TRBV6-3 with TRBJ1-3; TRBD1 might be the D (5 bases). V was pared by 2 bases and J by 0 bases, with 11 bases between. Per germline, CDR1 MNHEY and CDR2 SVGEGT. The CDR3 length is 16 residues. The CDR3 loop reads CASSYPGTSSGNTIYF. The CDR3 bases are TGTGCCAGCAGTTACCCCGGGACTAGCTCTGGAAACACCATATATTTT.

This clone was seen just once. The chain couples TRBV5-4 to TRBJ2-7, with D tentatively TRBD1 (6 bases). This CDR3 contains 13 residues. V was clipped by 2 bases and J by 5 bases, with 11 bases between them. Germline CDR1 and CDR2: SGHNT and YYREEE (reference sequence). The CDR3 DNA reads TGTGCCAGCAGCTTACAGGGATCTAACGAGCAGTACTTC. Encoded protein: CASSLQGSNEQYF. Full variable domain (rest looked up from reference TRBV5-4 and TRBJ2-7): ETGVTQSPTHLIKTRGQQVTLRCSSQSGHNTVSWYQQALGQGPQFIFQYYREEENGRGNFPPRFSGLQFPNYSSELNVNALELDDSALYLCASSLQGSNEQYFGPGTRLTVT.

The chain is built from TRBV14 and TRBJ2-3; a weak D match, TRBD2 (5 bases). The CDR3 has 15 residues. The germline CDR1 and CDR2 sequences are SGHDN and FVKESK. V was trimmed by 0 bases and J by 2 bases, leaving 9 bases between them. The CDR3 DNA sequence: TGTGCCAGCAGCCAAGATCACGGGAACACAGATACGCAGTATTTT. Amino acid sequence: CASSQDHGNTDTQYF.

V gene TRBV3-1 (or the pseudogene TRBV3-2) combines with J gene TRBJ2-1; 7 bases line up with TRBD2. Per germline, CDR1 LGHDT and CDR2 YNNKEL (reference sequence). V was clipped by 6 bases and J by 8 bases; unmatched bases: 4. This CDR3 region has 12 residues. In DNA, the CDR3 is TGTGCCAGCAGTCACCTAGCGGATGAGCAGTTCTTC. Amino acid sequence: CASSHLADEQFF.

This chain links TRBV6-2 or TRBV6-3 with TRBJ2-1, with 11 nucleotides matching TRBD1. The V and J ends lost 5 bases and 8 bases, in that order; junction bases with no gene match: 5. CDR3 length: 14 residues. The germline V gene has CDR1 MNHEY and CDR2 SVGEGT. The CDR3 DNA reads as TGTGCCAGCAGTAAACGGACAGGGGGCGATGAGCAGTTCTTC. It is translated as CASSKRTGGDEQFF.

The rearrangement links TRBV6-5 to TRBJ1-1; TRBD1 is a possible D gene (5 bases). Germline V CDR1 and CDR2: MNHEY, SVGAGI. The CDR3 loop spans 15 amino acids. The germline V and J ends were trimmed by 6 bases and 5 bases, with 19 bases remaining between them. CDR3 residues: CASSPGTGGLTEAFF. CDR3 in DNA: TGTGCCAGCAGCCCCGGGACCGGGGGTCTTACTGAAGCTTTCTTT.

The sample holds one count of this clone. The J gene is TRBJ1-1, the V gene TRBV28; 8 bases line up with TRBD1. The trim removed 6 bases at V and 1 base at J, leaving 4 bases unmatched. The CDR3 consists of 14 residues. Germline CDR1 is MDHEN and CDR2 is SYDVKM. The CDR3 region has the DNA TGTGCCAGCAGGAACGACAGGGGGAACACTGAAGCTTTCTTT. It is translated as CASRNDRGNTEAFF. Looking up the rest from reference TRBV28 and TRBJ1-1 gives the full variable domain: DVKVTQSSRYLVKRTGEKVFLECVQDMDHENMFWYRQDPGLGLRLIYFSYDVKMKEKGDIPEGYSVSREKKERFSLILESASTNQTSMYLCASRNDRGNTEAFFGQGTRLTVV.

The chain's CDR3 is CASRPGGIPEQFF. The DNA for the CDR3 is TGTGCCAGCAGACCGGGGGGTATCCCTGAGCAGTTCTTC. This rearrangement joins TRBV12-3 or TRBV12-4 to TRBJ2-1, with TRBD2 matching 7 bases. V trimming: 6 bases; J trimming: 9 bases; junction bases outside the gene matches: 8. CDR3 size: 13 residues.

The V gene is TRBV7-8, the J gene TRBJ2-1, with D possibly matching TRBD1 (5 bases). This CDR3 has 12 residues. Germline V gene sequence: CDR1 SGHVS, CDR2 FQNEAQ. The V end was cut by 2 bases, the J end by 15 bases, with 14 bases between. CDR3 residues: CASSLFGASPFF. DNA for the CDR3: TGTGCCAGCAGCTTATTTGGGGCTTCTCCGTTCTTC.

This chain connects TRBV6-5 to TRBJ2-5, with D perhaps assigned TRBD1 or TRBD2 (5 bases each). With 4 bases removed from V and 4 bases from J, the gap between germline ends came to 16 bases. The germline V gene has CDR1 MNHEY and CDR2 SVGAGI. The CDR3 is 15 amino acids. The CDR3 nucleotides are TGTGCCAGCAGTTCTCGGGACCCCCTGGGAGAGACCCAGTACTTC. Translated: CASSSRDPLGETQYF.

In DNA, the CDR3 is TGCGCCAGCAGCCAAGATAGTAGGAACTTGCAGCCCCAGCATTTT. This codes for CASSQDSRNLQPQHF. The rearrangement links TRBV4-1 to TRBJ1-5; D is unresolved. Germline CDR1 reads MGHRA; CDR2 reads YSYEKL. The CDR3 covers 15 residues. V shed 0 bases and J shed 7 bases, with 13 bases lying between them.

This sequence joins TRBV4-1 and TRBJ2-1; D might be TRBD1 or TRBD2, each matching 5 bases. Germline loops: CDR1 MGHRA, CDR2 YSYEKL. The CDR3 sequence is 15 residues long. V lost 1 base, J lost 2 bases, and 9 bases lay in between. The CDR3 DNA follows: TGCGCCAGCAGCCAAGGGGACGGGCCCTACAATGAGCAGTTCTTC. This codes for CASSQGDGPYNEQFF.

The chain couples TRBV28 to TRBJ2-7, with D possibly called TRBD1 or TRBD2 (5 bases each). V gave up 3 bases and J gave up 11 bases, with 14 bases separating them. Per germline, CDR1 MDHEN and CDR2 SYDVKM. The CDR3 contains 12 residues. DNA for the CDR3: TGTGCCAGCAGTTTGAGGGGCCTTGGCGAGTACTTC. This codes for CASSLRGLGEYF.

The V and J genes are TRBV6-5 and TRBJ2-3; no reliable D call. The V and J ends lost 9 bases and 3 bases respectively, with 10 bases between them. Germline CDR1 is MNHEY and CDR2 is SVGAGI. The CDR3 has 12 amino acids. The CDR3 nucleotides read TGTGCCAGTCTCCCAGCAACAGATACGCAGTATTTT. This sequence encodes CASLPATDTQYF.

This clone was seen once. The chain joins TRBV6-5 to TRBJ1-4; D is uncertain. CDR1 and CDR2 (germline): MNHEY, SVGAGI. The V and J ends lost 5 bases and 0 bases respectively, with 10 bases between them. This CDR3 is built from 15 residues. This chain's CDR3 is CASSPRTTTNEKLFF. In DNA, the CDR3 is TGTGCCAGCAGTCCACGGACCACAACTAATGAAAAACTGTTTTTT.

The J gene is TRBJ1-1, the V gene TRBV19; no clear D. CDR3 length: 14 amino acids. Trimming pared 4 bases from V and 4 bases from J, leaving 13 bases between. Per the germline V gene, CDR1 is LNHDA and CDR2 is SQIVND (reference sequence). The DNA for the CDR3 is TGTGCCAGTAGTAGCTTGGTGGGTGTCACTGAAGCTTTCTTT. This sequence encodes CASSSLVGVTEAFF.

The V gene is TRBV6-5, the J gene TRBJ1-4; TRBD1 matches at 9 bases. V shed 5 bases, J shed 8 bases, and the junction held 9 bases outside the gene matches. The CDR3 runs 15 residues. CDR1 and CDR2 (germline): MNHEY, SVGAGI. CDR3 sequence (DNA): TGTGCCAGCAGTACCCTACAGGGGGCGCGGGAAAAACTGTTTTTT. Translation: CASSTLQGAREKLFF.

The chain employs TRBV18 and TRBJ1-6; TRBD1 aligns across 9 bases. The V gene end was trimmed by 2 bases and the J gene end by 10 bases; junction bases not matched to a gene: 9. Germline V lookup: CDR1 KGHSH, CDR2 LQKENI. This CDR3 is built from 16 residues. The CDR3 is CASSPEGGTGLSPLHF. The CDR3 DNA reads TGTGCCAGCTCACCAGAGGGTGGGACAGGGCTGTCACCCCTCCACTTT.

The genes are TRBV5-1 and TRBJ2-5; the match to TRBD1 covers 10 bases. The germline V gene encodes CDR1 SGHRS and CDR2 YFSETQ. Losses at the gene ends were 4 bases for V and 4 bases for J; bases not matched to a gene: 7. This CDR3 spans 15 amino acids. The CDR3 protein is CASSPGTGEGETQYF. CDR3 coding DNA: TGCGCCAGCAGCCCCGGGACAGGGGAAGGAGAGACCCAGTACTTC.

The rearrangement links TRBV5-1 to TRBJ1-1; 7 bases match TRBD1. The germline CDR1 and CDR2 sequences are SGHRS and YFSETQ. Unmatched junction bases numbered 7, after V lost 4 bases and J lost 4 bases. CDR3 length: 14 residues. In DNA form, the CDR3 reads TGCGCCAGCAGCACGACAGGGCTGGGCACTGAAGCTTTCTTT. Amino acids: CASSTTGLGTEAFF.

The rearrangement links TRBV30 to TRBJ2-7; no reliable D call. From germline, CDR1 is GTSNPN and CDR2 SVGIG (reference sequence). The CDR3 spans 13 residues. Trimming took 2 bases from V and 3 from J, leaving 11 bases between them. CDR3 protein: CAWSSAPLYEQYF. For the CDR3, the DNA is TGTGCCTGGAGTTCAGCACCCCTCTACGAGCAGTACTTC.

V usage is TRBV6-5 and J usage is TRBJ1-5; D might be TRBD1 (5 bases). V shed 6 bases and J shed 7 bases, with 19 bases lying between them. CDR3 length equals 15 residues. Germline values: CDR1 MNHEY, CDR2 SVGAGI. The CDR3 nucleotides are TGTGCCAGCAGCTCCACCGGGACCCGAGACCAGCCCCAGCATTTT. Its translation is CASSSTGTRDQPQHF.

The chain joins TRBV27 to TRBJ1-2; 10 bases line up with TRBD1. This CDR3 is 15 amino acids long. V trimming: 7 bases; J trimming: 2 bases; junction bases outside the gene matches: 7. Germline V gene lookup returns CDR1 MNHEY and CDR2 SMNVEV (reference sequence). The DNA for the CDR3 is TGTGCCAGCACCCCGACAGGGGGCAACAACTATGGCTACACCTTC. Residues: CASTPTGGNNYGYTF.

The chain couples TRBV4-2 to TRBJ2-1, with 8 nucleotides matching TRBD2. Unmatched junction bases numbered 20, after V lost 4 bases and J lost 9 bases. The CDR3 is 18 residues long. The germline gives CDR1 LGHNA, CDR2 YNFKEQ. For the CDR3, the DNA is TGTGCCAGCAGCCGAGAGCCGGGGACTAGTGCACTTGGCAGTGAGCAGTTCTTC. It is translated as CASSREPGTSALGSEQFF.

V and J are TRBV5-1 and TRBJ2-7; D might be TRBD1 (6 bases). CDR1 is SGHRS, CDR2 YFSETQ, per germline. Trimming cost V 5 bases and J 6 bases, with 15 bases left between them. The CDR3 covers 13 residues. This chain's CDR3 is CASRTGDTSEQYF. The CDR3 region has the DNA TGCGCCAGCAGGACAGGTGATACTAGCGAGCAGTACTTC. Filled out from reference TRBV5-1 and TRBJ2-7, the complete variable domain reads KAGVTQTPRYLIKTRGQQVTLSCSPISGHRSVSWYQQTPGQGLQFLFEYFSETQRNKGNFPGRFSGRQFSNSRSEMNVSTLELGDSALYLCASRTGDTSEQYFGPGTRLTVT.

J is TRBJ2-3 and V is TRBV7-2; no clear D. The CDR3 has 15 residues. V lost 5 bases to trimming and J lost 0 bases, with 12 bases between them. The germline V gene encodes CDR1 SGHTA and CDR2 FQGNSA. The CDR3: CASSPRRLSTDTQYF. In nucleotides, the CDR3 is TGTGCCAGCAGCCCCCGTCGACTCAGCACAGATACGCAGTATTTT.

V is TRBV6-1 and J is TRBJ2-7, with 9 bases matching TRBD1. Germline-derived CDR1 and CDR2 are MNHNS and SASEGT. V lost 4 bases to trimming and J lost 3 bases; unmatched junction nucleotides: 13. This CDR3 comprises 17 residues. The CDR3 DNA is TGTGCCAGCAGTGTATTAGCGCCGGGACAGGGCAACTACGAGCAGTACTTC. As protein: CASSVLAPGQGNYEQYF.

The CDR3 loop reads CASSDWGQAEAFF. CDR3 DNA sequence: TGTGCCAGCAGTGATTGGGGACAGGCGGAAGCTTTCTTT. The J gene is TRBJ1-1, the V gene TRBV6-1; 8 nucleotides align to TRBD1. The CDR3 runs to 13 residues. After removal of 3 bases from V and 8 bases from J, the junction contained 5 bases not matched to a gene. In germline, CDR1 is MNHNS, CDR2 SASEGT.